This TCR beta chain was identified in a study of blood T cells in healthy people across ages. Regarding the study as a whole: Diversity estimates drawn from one million T cells were deemed underestimates. Naive CD4+ cells and diversity were both higher in long-lived donors than in aged donors.

Researchers isolated at least 6.5 million PBMCs per sample. With 4 bases removed from V and 0 bases from J, the gap between germline ends came to 18 bases. CDR1 and CDR2 from the germline V gene are SQVTM and ANQGSEA. CDR3 length: 16 amino acids. About this clonotype: Antigen specificity is unknown.

Then a second PCR, running about 6 to 11 cycles, was carried out with a sample-barcoded 5' primer and a J-beta primer mix. Each TCR beta cDNA got a 12-nucleotide random molecular identifier. TCRdb ran MiXCR on the 5' RACE reads and lists one entry per CDR3 protein. The sample contains roughly 1.4 million distinct CDR3 sequences, 45% to 70% of which appear only once. The TCR originated in a man younger than 35 in good health. The chain links TRBV29-1 to TRBJ1-1; D is perhaps TRBD1 (5 bases). Input material: blood. CDR3 sequence reads: CSVADSFTTLNTEAFF. CDR3 in DNA: TGCAGCGTTGCCGACAGTTTCACGACCTTGAACACTGAAGCTTTCTTT.